This T cell receptor beta chain was observed in a study of Ad26.COV2.S vaccination and SARS-CoV-2 variants. About the research overall: Ad26.COV2.S given intramuscularly, once or twice 56 days apart.

V lost 1 base and J lost 8, with 9 bases in between. Germline CDR1 SNHLY, CDR2 FYNNEI. The CDR3 length is 14 residues. The repertoire was sequenced with immunoSEQ multiplex PCR; TCRdb's copy has only in-frame clones and lacks some. The sample holds some 340,000 clones, approximately 80% seen once. As for treatment: around 19 received Ad26.COV2.S at low or high dose, single or two shots; about five received placebo; per-sample allocation not given. Collection of samples fell on day 63 after the first vaccine or placebo injection. At a Boston site, the person donating was an adult of 18-55 years. The chain links TRBV2 to TRBJ1-6; D is unresolved. The material was peripheral blood, obtained in a trial of Ad26.COV2.S vaccine versus placebo. The source of this sequence is a person aged 18 to 59 who received the Ad26.COV2.S COVID-19 vaccine or a placebo. The CDR3 sequence: CASSEESADSPLHF. The DNA for the CDR3 is TGTGCCAGCAGTGAAGAATCTGCCGATTCACCCCTCCACTTT.